Sequencing of this TCR beta chain was carried out in a study of response to subunit inactivated influenza vaccine. This clonotype was counted a few times. Antigen specificity is unknown. The germline CDR1 and CDR2 sequences are LNHNV and YYDKDF (reference sequence). V was shortened by 8 bases and J by 5 bases, with 7 bases between the two germline ends. The CDR3 covers 11 residues. Points from the study as a whole: Every seasonal influenza vaccination brings in few new T cells, the authors suggested.

TCRdb processed the RT-PCR reads anew with MiXCR; each CDR3 protein has one entry. The data hold roughly 630,000 distinct CDR3 sequences, with roughly 15% observed a single time. The gene calls are TRBV15 and TRBJ2-1, with D hard to call. Here the sequenced sample was PBMCs from blood, taken 14 days before vaccination. This TCR derives from a man aged 50 to 60 who received an inactivated influenza vaccine. The CDR3 nucleotides read TGTGCCACCCTGGGGAACAATGAGCAGTTCTTC. This sequence encodes CATLGNNEQFF.